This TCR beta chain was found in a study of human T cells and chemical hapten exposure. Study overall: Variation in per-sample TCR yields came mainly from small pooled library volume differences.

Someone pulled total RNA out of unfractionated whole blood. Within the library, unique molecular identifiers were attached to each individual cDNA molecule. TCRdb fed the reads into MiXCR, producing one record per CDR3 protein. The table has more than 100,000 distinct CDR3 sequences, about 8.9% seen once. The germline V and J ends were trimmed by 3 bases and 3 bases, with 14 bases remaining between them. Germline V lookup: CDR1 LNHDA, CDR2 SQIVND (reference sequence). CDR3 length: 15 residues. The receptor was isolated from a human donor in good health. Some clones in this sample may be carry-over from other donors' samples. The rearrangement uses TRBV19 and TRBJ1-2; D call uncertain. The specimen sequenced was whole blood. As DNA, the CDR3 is TGTGCCAGTAGTATCAGTCCCGGGCCGGACTATGGCTACACCTTC. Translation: CASSISPGPDYGYTF.